This T cell receptor beta chain was recovered during a study of blood T cells in healthy people across ages. Study conclusions and caveats: TCR beta diversity per million T cells fell roughly linearly with age.

This clonotype has just one count. Its antigen is unidentified. The germline gives CDR1 SQVTM, CDR2 ANQGSEA. Losses at the gene ends were 4 bases for V and 8 bases for J; bases not matched to a gene: 9. This CDR3 has 14 amino acids. The second PCR ran roughly 6 to 11 cycles with a sample-barcoded 5' primer and J-beta primers. MiXCR, run by TCRdb on the 5' RACE reads, gives a single entry per CDR3 protein. The table has about 680,000 distinct CDR3 sequences, 49% seen once. Sequenced input: blood. The chain is built from TRBV29-1 and TRBJ1-4; 8 bases are a match to TRBD1. This clonotype was obtained from a woman in her fifties or sixties in good health. The CDR3, as DNA: TGCAGCGTTGTCGGAGGACAGGGAGGCGAAAAACTGTTTTTT. Amino acid sequence: CSVVGGQGGEKLFF.